The entry below gives a single TCR beta chain sequence along with its context. Antigen unknown. The protocol was immunoSEQ multiplex PCR, while the TCRdb copy is restricted to in-frame clones and leaves out a portion. The table lists about 1,500,000 clones, roughly 95% of them singletons. The length of the CDR3 is 15 residues. Between the trimmed V and J ends, which lost 6 bases and 1 base, there was a span of 13 bases. Germline CDR1 is SNHLY and CDR2 is FYNNEI. This sample was included in a study of shared clonotypes between healthy human individuals. Study-level information: Per donor, three plates held CD4 naive cells, three held CD4 memory, two held CD8 naive and one held CD8 memory.

Findings and caveats of the study: Larger richness was generally estimated for naive than memory subsets. Non-shared clonotypes displayed generation probabilities falling below those of clonotypes present in all four donors.

Input material: naive CD4+ T cells sorted from blood. Subset meaning: CD45RA+ positively selected. This clonotype originated in a young man in good health. This chain joins TRBV2 and TRBJ2-1, with D possibly matching TRBD2 (6 bases). CDR3: CASRGTGTSYNEQFF. The CDR3 DNA follows: TGTGCCAGCAGGGGGACCGGGACTTCCTACAATGAGCAGTTCTTC.